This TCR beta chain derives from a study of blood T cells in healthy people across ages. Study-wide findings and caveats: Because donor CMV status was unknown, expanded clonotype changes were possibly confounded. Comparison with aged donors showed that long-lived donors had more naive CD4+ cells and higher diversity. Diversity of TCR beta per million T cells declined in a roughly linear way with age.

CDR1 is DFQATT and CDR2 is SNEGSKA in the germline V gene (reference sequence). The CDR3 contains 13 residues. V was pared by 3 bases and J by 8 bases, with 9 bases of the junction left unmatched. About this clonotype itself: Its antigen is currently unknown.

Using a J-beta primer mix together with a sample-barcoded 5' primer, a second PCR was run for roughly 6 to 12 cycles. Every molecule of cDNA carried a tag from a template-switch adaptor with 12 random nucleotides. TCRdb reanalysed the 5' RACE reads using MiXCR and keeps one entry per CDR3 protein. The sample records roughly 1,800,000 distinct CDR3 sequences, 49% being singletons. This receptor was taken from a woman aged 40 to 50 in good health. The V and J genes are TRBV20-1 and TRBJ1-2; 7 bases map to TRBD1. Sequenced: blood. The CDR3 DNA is TGCAGTGCTAGGGATAGGACAGGTTGGGGCTACACCTTC. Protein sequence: CSARDRTGWGYTF.